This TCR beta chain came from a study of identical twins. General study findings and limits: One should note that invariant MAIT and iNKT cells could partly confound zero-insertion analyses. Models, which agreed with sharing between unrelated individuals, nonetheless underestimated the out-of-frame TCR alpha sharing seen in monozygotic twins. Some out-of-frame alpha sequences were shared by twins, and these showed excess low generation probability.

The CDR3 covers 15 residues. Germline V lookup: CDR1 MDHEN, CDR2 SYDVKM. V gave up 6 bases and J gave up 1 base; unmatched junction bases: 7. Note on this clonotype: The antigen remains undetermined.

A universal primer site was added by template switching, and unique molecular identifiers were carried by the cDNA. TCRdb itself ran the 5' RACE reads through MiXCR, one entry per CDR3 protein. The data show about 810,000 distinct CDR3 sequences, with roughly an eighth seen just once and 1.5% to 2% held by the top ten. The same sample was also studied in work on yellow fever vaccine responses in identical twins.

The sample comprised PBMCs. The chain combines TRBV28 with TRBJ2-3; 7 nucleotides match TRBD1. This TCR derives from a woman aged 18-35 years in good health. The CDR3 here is CASRRQGSRTDTQYF. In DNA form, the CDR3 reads TGTGCCAGCAGAAGACAGGGTTCTCGCACAGATACGCAGTATTTT. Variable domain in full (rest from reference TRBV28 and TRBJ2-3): DVKVTQSSRYLVKRTGEKVFLECVQDMDHENMFWYRQDPGLGLRLIYFSYDVKMKEKGDIPEGYSVSREKKERFSLILESASTNQTSMYLCASRRQGSRTDTQYFGPGTRLTVL.